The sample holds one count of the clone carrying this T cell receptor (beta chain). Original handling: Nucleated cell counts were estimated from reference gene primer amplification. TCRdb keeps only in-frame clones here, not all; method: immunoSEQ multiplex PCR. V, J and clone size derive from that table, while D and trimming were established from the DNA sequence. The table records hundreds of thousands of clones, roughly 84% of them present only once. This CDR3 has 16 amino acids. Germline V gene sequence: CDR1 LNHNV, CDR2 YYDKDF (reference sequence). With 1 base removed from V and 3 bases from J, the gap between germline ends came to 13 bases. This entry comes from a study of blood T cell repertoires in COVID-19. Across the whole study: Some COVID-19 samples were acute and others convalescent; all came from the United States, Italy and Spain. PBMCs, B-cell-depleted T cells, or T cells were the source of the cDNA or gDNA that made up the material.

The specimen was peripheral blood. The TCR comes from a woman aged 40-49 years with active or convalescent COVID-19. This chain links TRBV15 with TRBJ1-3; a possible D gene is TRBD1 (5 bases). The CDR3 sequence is CATSRAGGTLGNTIYF. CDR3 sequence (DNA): TGTGCCACCAGCAGAGCGGGGGGGACTCTTGGAAACACCATATATTTT.